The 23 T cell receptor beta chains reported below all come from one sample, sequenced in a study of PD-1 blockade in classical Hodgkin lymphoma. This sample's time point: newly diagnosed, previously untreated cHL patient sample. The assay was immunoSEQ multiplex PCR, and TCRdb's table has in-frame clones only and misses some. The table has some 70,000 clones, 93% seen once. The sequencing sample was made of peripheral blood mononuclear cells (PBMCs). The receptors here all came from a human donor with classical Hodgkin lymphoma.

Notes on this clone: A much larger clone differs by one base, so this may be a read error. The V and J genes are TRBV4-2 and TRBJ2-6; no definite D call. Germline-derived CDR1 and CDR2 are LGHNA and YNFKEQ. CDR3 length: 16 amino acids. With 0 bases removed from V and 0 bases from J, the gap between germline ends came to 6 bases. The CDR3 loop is CASSQEGGSGANVLTF. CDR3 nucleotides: TGTGCCAGCAGCCAAGAAGGCGGCTCTGGGGCCAACGTCCTGACTTTC.

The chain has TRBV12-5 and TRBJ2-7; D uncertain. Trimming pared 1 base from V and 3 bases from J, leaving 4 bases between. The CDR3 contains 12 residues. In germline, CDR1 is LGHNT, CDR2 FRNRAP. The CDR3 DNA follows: TGTGCTAGTGGTTTGGGCCACTACGAGCAGTACTTC. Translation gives CASGLGHYEQYF.

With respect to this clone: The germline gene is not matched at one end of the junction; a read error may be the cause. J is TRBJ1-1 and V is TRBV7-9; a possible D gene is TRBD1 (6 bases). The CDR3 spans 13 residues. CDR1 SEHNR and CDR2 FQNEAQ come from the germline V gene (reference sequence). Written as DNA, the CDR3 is TGTGCCGGCAGTCAGGGGATGAACACTGAAGCTTTCTTT. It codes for CAGSQGMNTEAFF.

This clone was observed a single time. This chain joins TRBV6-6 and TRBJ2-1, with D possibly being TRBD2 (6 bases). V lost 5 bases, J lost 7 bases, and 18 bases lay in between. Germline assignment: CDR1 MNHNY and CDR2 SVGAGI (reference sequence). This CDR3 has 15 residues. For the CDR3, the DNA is TGTGCCAGCAGTCCCGCCAGCGGGTACAGGAATGAGCAGTTCTTC. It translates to CASSPASGYRNEQFF.

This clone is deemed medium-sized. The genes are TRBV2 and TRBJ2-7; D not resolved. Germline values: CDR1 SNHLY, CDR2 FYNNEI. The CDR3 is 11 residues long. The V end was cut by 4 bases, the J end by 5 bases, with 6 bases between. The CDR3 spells CASSVVDEQYF. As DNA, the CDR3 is TGTGCCAGCAGTGTCGTCGACGAGCAGTACTTC.

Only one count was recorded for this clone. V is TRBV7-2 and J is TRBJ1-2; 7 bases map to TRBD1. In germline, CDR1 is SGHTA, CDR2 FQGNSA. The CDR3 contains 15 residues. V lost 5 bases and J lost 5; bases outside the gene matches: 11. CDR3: CASSPSRDRGYGYTF. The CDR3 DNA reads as TGTGCCAGCAGCCCGTCCCGGGACAGAGGTTATGGCTACACCTTC.

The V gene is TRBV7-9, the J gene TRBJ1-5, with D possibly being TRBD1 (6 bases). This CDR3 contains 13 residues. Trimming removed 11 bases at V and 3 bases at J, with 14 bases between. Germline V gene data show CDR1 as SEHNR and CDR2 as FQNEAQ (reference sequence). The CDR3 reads CAVAEGHNQPQHF. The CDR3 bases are TGTGCCGTCGCAGAGGGACACAATCAGCCCCAGCATTTT.

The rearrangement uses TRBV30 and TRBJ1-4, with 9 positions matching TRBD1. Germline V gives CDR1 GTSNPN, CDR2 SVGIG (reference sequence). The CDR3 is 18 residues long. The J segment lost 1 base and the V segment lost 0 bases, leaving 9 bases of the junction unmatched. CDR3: CAWSVRDRGRGTNEKLFF. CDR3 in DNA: TGTGCCTGGAGTGTACGAGACAGGGGGAGGGGAACTAATGAAAAACTGTTTTTT.

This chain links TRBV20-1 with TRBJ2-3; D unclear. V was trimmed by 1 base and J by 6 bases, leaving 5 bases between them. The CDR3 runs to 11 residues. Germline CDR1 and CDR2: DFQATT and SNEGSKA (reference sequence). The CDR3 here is CSARGKDTQYF. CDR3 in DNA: TGCAGTGCTAGAGGGAAGGATACGCAGTATTTT.

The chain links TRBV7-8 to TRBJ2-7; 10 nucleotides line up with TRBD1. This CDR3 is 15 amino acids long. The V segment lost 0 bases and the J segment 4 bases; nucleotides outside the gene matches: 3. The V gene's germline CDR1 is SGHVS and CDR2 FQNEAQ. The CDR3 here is CASSLAGQGSYEQYF. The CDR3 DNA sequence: TGTGCCAGCAGCTTAGCGGGACAGGGGTCATACGAGCAGTACTTC.

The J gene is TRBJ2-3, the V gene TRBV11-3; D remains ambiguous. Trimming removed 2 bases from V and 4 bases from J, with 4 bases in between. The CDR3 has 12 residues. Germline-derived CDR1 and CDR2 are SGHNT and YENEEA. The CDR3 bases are TGTGCCAGCAGCTTACGGGCAGATACGCAGTATTTT. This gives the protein CASSLRADTQYF.

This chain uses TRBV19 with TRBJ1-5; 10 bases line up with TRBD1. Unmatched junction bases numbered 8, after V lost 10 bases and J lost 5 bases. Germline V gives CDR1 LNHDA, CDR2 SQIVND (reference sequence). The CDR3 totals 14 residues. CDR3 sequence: CATWDRGSDQPQHF. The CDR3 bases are TGTGCCACTTGGGACAGGGGAAGCGATCAGCCCCAGCATTTT.

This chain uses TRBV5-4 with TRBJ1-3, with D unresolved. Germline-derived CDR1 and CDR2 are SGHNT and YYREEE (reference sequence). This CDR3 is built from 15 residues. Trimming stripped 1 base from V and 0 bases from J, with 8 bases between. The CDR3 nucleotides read TGTGCCAGCAGCTTGATAGGGAGCTCTGGAAACACCATATATTTT. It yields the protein CASSLIGSSGNTIYF.

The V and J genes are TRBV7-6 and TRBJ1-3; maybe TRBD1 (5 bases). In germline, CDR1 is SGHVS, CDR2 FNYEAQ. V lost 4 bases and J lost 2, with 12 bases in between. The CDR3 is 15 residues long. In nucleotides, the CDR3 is TGTGCCAGCAGCTACGGGGGGAACCCTGGAAACACCATATATTTT. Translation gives CASSYGGNPGNTIYF.

Written as DNA, the CDR3 is TGTGCCAGCAGCCAAGAAGCGACTAGCGCATCCTACGAGCAGTACTTC. This gives the protein CASSQEATSASYEQYF. The chain links TRBV4-2 to TRBJ2-7; 8 bases are shared with TRBD2. The ends lost 0 bases at V and 1 base at J; junction bases unmatched: 5. There are 16 residues in the CDR3. Germline V CDR1 and CDR2: LGHNA, YNFKEQ.

CDR3 in DNA: TGTGCCAGCATTGGTACAGGGAACACTGAAGCTTTCTTT. It encodes CASIGTGNTEAFF. V gene TRBV6-1 combines with J gene TRBJ1-1; a possible D gene is TRBD1 (5 bases). The CDR3 length is 13 residues. The V gene's germline CDR1 is MNHNS and CDR2 SASEGT. Trimming left V 7 bases short and J 1 base short, with 10 bases between.

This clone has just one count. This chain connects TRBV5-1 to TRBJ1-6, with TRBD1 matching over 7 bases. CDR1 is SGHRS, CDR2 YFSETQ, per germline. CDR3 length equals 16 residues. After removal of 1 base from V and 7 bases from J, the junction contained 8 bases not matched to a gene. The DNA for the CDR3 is TGCGCCAGCAGCTTGACCGACAGGGCGGGCAATTCACCCCTCCACTTT. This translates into CASSLTDRAGNSPLHF.

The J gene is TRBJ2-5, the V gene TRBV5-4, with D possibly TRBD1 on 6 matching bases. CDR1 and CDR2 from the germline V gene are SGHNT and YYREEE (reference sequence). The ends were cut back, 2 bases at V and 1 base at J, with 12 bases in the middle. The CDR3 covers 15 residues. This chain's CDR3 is CASSLQGGTQETQYF. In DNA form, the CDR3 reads TGTGCCAGCAGCTTACAGGGCGGAACCCAAGAGACCCAGTACTTC.

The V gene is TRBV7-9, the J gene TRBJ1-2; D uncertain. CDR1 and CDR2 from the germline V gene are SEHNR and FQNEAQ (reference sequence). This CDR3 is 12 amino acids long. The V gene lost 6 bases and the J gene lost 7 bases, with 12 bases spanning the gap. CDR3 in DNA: TGTGCCAGCAGTGGAAGGGAAGGTGGCTACACCTTC. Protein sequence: CASSGREGGYTF.

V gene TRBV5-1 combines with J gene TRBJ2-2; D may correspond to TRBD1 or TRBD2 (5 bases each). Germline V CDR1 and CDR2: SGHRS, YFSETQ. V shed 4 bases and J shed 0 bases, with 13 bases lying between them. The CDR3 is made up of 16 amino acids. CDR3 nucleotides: TGCGCCAGCAGCCTATCGGGGCTGTCGAACACCGGGGAGCTGTTTTTT. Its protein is CASSLSGLSNTGELFF.

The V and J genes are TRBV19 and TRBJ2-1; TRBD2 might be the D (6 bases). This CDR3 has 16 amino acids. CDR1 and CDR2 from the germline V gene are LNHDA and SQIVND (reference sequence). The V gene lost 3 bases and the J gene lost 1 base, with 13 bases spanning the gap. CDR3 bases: TGTGCCAGTAGTATCAGGGCGGGACGGTCCTACAATGAGCAGTTCTTC. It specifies CASSIRAGRSYNEQFF.

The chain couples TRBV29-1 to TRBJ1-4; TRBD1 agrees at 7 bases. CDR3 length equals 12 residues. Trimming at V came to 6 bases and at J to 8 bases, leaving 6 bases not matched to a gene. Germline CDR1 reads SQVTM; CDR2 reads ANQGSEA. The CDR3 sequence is CSVGQGDEKLFF. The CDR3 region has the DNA TGCAGCGTGGGGCAGGGGGACGAAAAACTGTTTTTT.

CDR3 DNA: TGTGCCAGCAGCTTGAGGGGAGTTACCCAAGAGACCCAGTACTTC. It encodes CASSLRGVTQETQYF. The V gene is TRBV5-8, the J gene TRBJ2-5; D tentatively reads TRBD1 or TRBD2 (5 bases each). The CDR3 extends over 15 amino acids. Between the trimmed V and J ends, which lost 1 base and 1 base, there was a span of 11 bases. Germline V gene lookup returns CDR1 SGHTS and CDR2 YDEGEE.